This passage covers 11 T cell receptor beta chains from one sample sequenced in a study of cytomegalovirus exposure and HLA in healthy donors. Primers for the PCR totalled 60 Vbeta and 13 Jbeta. Profiled with immunoSEQ multiplex PCR; TCRdb holds only in-frame clones, not every one. The table includes 100,000 to 130,000 clones, approximately 80% detected once. The source material was PBMCs. These receptors all come from a male donor in good health and CMV-seronegative.

The chain employs TRBV11-2 and TRBJ2-7, with D possibly matching TRBD2 (6 bases). The CDR3 runs to 14 residues. The germline V gene encodes CDR1 SGHAT and CDR2 FQNNGV. The V gene lost 4 bases and the J gene lost 9 bases, with 19 bases spanning the gap. The CDR3 nucleotides read TGTGCCAGCAGCTCAACCTCGGGGGTTATCGGGCAGTACTTC. Amino acids: CASSSTSGVIGQYF.

The chain's CDR3 is CASSSGTGESYEQYF. CDR3 sequence (DNA): TGTGCCAGCAGCTCCGGGACAGGGGAATCCTACGAGCAGTACTTC. The rearrangement links TRBV11-2 to TRBJ2-7; 10 positions agree with TRBD1. The V gene's germline CDR1 is SGHAT and CDR2 FQNNGV. V shed 4 bases and J 1 base; nucleotides not matched to a gene: 4. The CDR3 is made up of 15 amino acids. Supplemented by reference TRBV11-2 and TRBJ2-7, the full variable domain reads EAGVAQSPRYKIIEKRQSVAFWCNPISGHATLYWYQQILGQGPKLLIQFQNNGVVDDSQLPKDRFSAERLKGVDSTLKIQPAKLEDSAVYLCASSSGTGESYEQYFGPGTRLTVT.

The chain joins TRBV7-8 to TRBJ2-1; 11 bases match TRBD2. Germline V gives CDR1 SGHVS, CDR2 FQNEAQ. The CDR3 has 15 residues. V shed 5 bases and J 4 bases; nucleotides not matched to a gene: 4. The DNA of the CDR3 is TGTGCCAGCAGCACGCGACTAGCGGGGTACAATGAGCAGTTCTTC. Its translation is CASSTRLAGYNEQFF.

This clone came up a few times. The V and J genes are TRBV5-6 and TRBJ2-1; 12 bases are a match to TRBD2. V lost 4 bases and J lost 3; bases outside the gene matches: 2. The germline gives CDR1 SGHDT, CDR2 YYEEEE. There are 15 residues in the CDR3. This CDR3 reads CASSRTSGDYNEQFF. In DNA, the CDR3 is TGTGCCAGCAGCAGGACTAGCGGGGACTACAATGAGCAGTTCTTC.

The CDR3 reads CASSEAGHYNEQFF. CDR3 nucleotides: TGTGCCAGCTCCGAGGCAGGGCATTACAATGAGCAGTTCTTC. The chain carries TRBV27 and TRBJ2-1; tentatively, D is TRBD1 (5 bases). The CDR3 loop spans 14 amino acids. Germline V gene lookup returns CDR1 MNHEY and CDR2 SMNVEV (reference sequence). Trimming left V 8 bases short and J 4 bases short, with 15 bases between.

The rearrangement joins TRBV11-2 to TRBJ2-1; 10 bases fit TRBD2. Losses at the gene ends were 5 bases for V and 4 bases for J; bases not matched to a gene: 8. The V gene's germline CDR1 is SGHAT and CDR2 FQNNGV. CDR3 length: 16 residues. The CDR3 region is CASSVTGTSAYNEQFF. The CDR3 coding sequence is TGTGCCAGCAGCGTAACCGGGACTAGCGCTTACAATGAGCAGTTCTTC. Using reference TRBV11-2 and TRBJ2-1 for the parts outside the CDR3, the full variable domain is EAGVAQSPRYKIIEKRQSVAFWCNPISGHATLYWYQQILGQGPKLLIQFQNNGVVDDSQLPKDRFSAERLKGVDSTLKIQPAKLEDSAVYLCASSVTGTSAYNEQFFGPGTRLTVL.

Points on this clone: In this CDR3 the conserved last residue, phenylalanine or tryptophan, is missing, so a read error is likely. It is unclear where the CDR3 begins or ends on the DNA, so no DNA is shown, and the CDR3 is as TCRdb lists it. The chain uses TRBV2 and TRBJ2-7; TRBD2 is the table's D call, not checked against the DNA. Germline V gives CDR1 SNHLY, CDR2 FYNNEI. The CDR3 extends over 11 residues, inclusive of both ends. CDR3 loop: CASSVIPGPRL.

The chain couples TRBV27 to TRBJ1-5, with TRBD1 matching 7 bases. The germline CDR1 and CDR2 sequences are MNHEY and SMNVEV (reference sequence). The CDR3 extends over 15 amino acids. V shed 4 bases, J shed 0 bases, and the junction held 3 bases outside the gene matches. The CDR3: CASSSRTGSNQPQHF. CDR3 sequence (DNA): TGTGCCAGCAGTTCCCGGACAGGTAGCAATCAGCCCCAGCATTTT.

This clone occurred a few times. The chain combines TRBV6-5 with TRBJ2-7; D unresolved. The CDR3 is 13 residues long. Trimming stripped 0 bases from V and 6 bases from J, with 9 bases between. Germline V gene data show CDR1 as MNHEY and CDR2 as SVGAGI. The CDR3 loop is CASSYSRTREQYF. DNA of the CDR3: TGTGCCAGCAGTTACTCGCGTACGCGCGAGCAGTACTTC.

The chain carries TRBV25-1 and TRBJ1-2, with D unclear. Germline-derived CDR1 and CDR2 are MGHDK and SYGVNS. V was clipped by 1 base and J by 1 base, with 19 bases between them. The CDR3 is made up of 18 amino acids. The CDR3 reads CASSEFKAGGRNNYGYTF. CDR3 DNA sequence: TGTGCCAGCAGTGAATTTAAAGCGGGAGGGCGGAATAACTATGGCTACACCTTC.

V is TRBV19 and J is TRBJ2-7, with 8 bases that match TRBD1. With V trimmed by 7 bases and J by 4 bases, 9 bases remained unmatched. Germline V gene lookup returns CDR1 LNHDA and CDR2 SQIVND (reference sequence). This CDR3 region has 14 residues. The CDR3 reads CASNGQGNGYEQYF. The CDR3 DNA follows: TGTGCCAGTAACGGACAGGGTAATGGGTACGAGCAGTACTTC.